Here is one T cell receptor beta chain with its context. These data come from a study of blood T cell repertoires in COVID-19. In the study overall: Some COVID-19 samples were acute and others convalescent; all came from the United States, Italy and Spain. The analysed material was cDNA or gDNA that came from T cells, B-cell-depleted T cells, or PBMCs.

The V gene lost 3 bases and the J gene lost 1 base, with 12 bases spanning the gap. CDR1 and CDR2 (germline): SGHVS, FQNEAQ. The CDR3 covers 16 residues. In the authors' methods: Using reference gene primer amplification, nucleated cell counts were estimated. The data were produced by immunoSEQ multiplex PCR, yet TCRdb's version contains in-frame clones alone and is incomplete. Clonal size and the V and J genes are those of that table, whereas D and trimming came from the DNA. Found here are 70,000 to 95,000 clones, approximately 92% of them singletons; the top ten hold 6.3%. The material sequenced was peripheral blood. The sequence derives from a woman aged 55-75 years with active COVID-19. This chain joins TRBV7-8 and TRBJ2-2; a weak D match, TRBD1 (6 bases). CDR3: CASSLFGQMNTGELFF. The CDR3 region has the DNA TGTGCCAGCAGCTTGTTTGGACAGATGAACACCGGGGAGCTGTTTTTT.